This TCR beta chain was observed in a study of tissue T cells after allogeneic stem cell transplantation. CDR3 length equals 15 residues. Germline CDR1 reads KGHPV; CDR2 reads FQNQEV (reference sequence). V dropped 2 bases and J dropped 2; count of bases not matched to a gene: 2. Time point given: mouse harvest day 14 after allogeneic transplant. Mouse grafts combined 10^7 T-cell-depleted bone marrow cells with 10^6 splenic CD5+ T cells. Worth noting for this clone: The gene symbols are mouse symbols. Sequencing ends 1 residue short of the CDR3 end; the germline J gene provides the rest.

This table comes from immunoSEQ multiplex PCR, and its TCRdb copy is limited to in-frame clones, with some not included. This table has a few thousand clones, approximately 49% appearing once. The chain carries TRBV26 and TRBJ1-4; 7 bases line up with TRBD1. The sequencing input was gut tissue. This sequence originates from a female BALB/c mouse given C57BL/6 T cells with graft-versus-host disease after an allogeneic hematopoietic cell transplant. CDR3 loop: CASSLPGQSNERLFF. The DNA read from the CDR3 is TGTGCCAGCAGTCTGCCGGGACAGTCCAACGAAAGATTATTT.